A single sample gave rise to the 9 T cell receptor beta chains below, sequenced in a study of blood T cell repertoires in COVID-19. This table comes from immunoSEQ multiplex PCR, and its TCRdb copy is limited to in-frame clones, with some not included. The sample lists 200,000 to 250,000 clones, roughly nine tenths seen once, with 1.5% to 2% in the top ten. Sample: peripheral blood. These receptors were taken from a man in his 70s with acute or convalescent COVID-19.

The CDR3 nucleotides read TGTGCCAGCAGCGTAGGTGAGGGGGCGTTGGGTCAGCCCCAGCATTTT. Its protein is CASSVGEGALGQPQHF. The chain links TRBV9 to TRBJ1-5; 7 nucleotides line up with TRBD1. This CDR3 contains 16 residues. CDR1 is SGDLS, CDR2 YYNGEE, per germline. V lost 0 bases, J lost 6 bases, and 9 bases stayed unmatched.

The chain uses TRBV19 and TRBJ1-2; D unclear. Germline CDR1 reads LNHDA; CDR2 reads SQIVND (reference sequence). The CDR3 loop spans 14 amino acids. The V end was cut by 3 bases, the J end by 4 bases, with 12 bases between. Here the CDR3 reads CASSIGFGSYGYTF. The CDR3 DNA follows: TGTGCCAGTAGTATTGGGTTCGGGTCCTATGGCTACACCTTC.

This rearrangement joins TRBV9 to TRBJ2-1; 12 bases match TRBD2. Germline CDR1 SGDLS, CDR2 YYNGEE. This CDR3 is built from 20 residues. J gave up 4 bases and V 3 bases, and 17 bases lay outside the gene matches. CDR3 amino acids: CASSDPARASGRGAYNEQFF. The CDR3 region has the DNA TGTGCCAGCAGCGACCCCGCCCGGGCTAGCGGGAGGGGGGCTTACAATGAGCAGTTCTTC.

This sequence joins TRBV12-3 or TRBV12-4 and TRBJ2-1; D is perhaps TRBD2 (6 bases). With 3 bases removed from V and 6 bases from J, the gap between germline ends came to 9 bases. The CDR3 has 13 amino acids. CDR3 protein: CASSFGGSNEQFF. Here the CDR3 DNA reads TGTGCCAGCAGTTTTGGGGGGAGCAATGAGCAGTTCTTC.

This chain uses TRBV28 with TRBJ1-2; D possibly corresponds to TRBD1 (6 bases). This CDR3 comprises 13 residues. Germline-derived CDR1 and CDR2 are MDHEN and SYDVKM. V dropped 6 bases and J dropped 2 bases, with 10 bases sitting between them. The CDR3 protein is CASRQDRNYGYTF. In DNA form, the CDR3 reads TGTGCCAGCAGACAAGACAGGAACTATGGCTACACCTTC.

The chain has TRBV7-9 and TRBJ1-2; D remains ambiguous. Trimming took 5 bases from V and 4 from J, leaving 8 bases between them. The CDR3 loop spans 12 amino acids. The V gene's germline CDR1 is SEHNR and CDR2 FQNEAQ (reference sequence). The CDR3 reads CASSRHVYGYTF. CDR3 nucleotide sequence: TGTGCCAGCAGCAGACATGTCTATGGCTACACCTTC.

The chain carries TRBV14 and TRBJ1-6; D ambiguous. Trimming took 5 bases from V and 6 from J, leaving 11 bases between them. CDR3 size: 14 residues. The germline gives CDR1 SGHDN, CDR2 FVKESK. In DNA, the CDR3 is TGTGCCAGCAGCACCGGGTTCATTAATTCACCCCTCCACTTT. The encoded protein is CASSTGFINSPLHF.

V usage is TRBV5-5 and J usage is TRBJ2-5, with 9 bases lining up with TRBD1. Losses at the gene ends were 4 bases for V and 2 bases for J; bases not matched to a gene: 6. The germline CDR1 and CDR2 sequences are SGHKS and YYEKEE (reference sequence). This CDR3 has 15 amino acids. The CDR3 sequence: CASSHPGTGQETQYF. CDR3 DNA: TGTGCCAGCAGCCATCCGGGGACAGGGCAAGAGACCCAGTACTTC.

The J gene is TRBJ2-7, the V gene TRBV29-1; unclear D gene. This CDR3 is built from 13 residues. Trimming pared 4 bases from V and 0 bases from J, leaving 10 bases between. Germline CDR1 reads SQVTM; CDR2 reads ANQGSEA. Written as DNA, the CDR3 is TGCAGCGTTGTCGGCGGCAGCTCCTACGAGCAGTACTTC. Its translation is CSVVGGSSYEQYF.